This entry concerns a single TCR beta chain. Antigen specificity is unknown. V was pared by 5 bases and J by 7 bases, with 19 bases between. The CDR3 is 15 residues long. Germline V gene sequence: CDR1 SEHNR, CDR2 FQNEAQ (reference sequence). The data were taken from a study of cytomegalovirus exposure and HLA in healthy donors. Overall study findings and caveats: The classifier was said to identify cytomegalovirus status with high specificity and sensitivity. More than 150 TCR beta chains were listed as cytomegalovirus-associated. Some public TCRs appeared in many individuals, while most sequences were rare. The finding came from a later analysis; first-cohort TCR clusters tended to co-occur in the 130 or so validation repertoires.

The protocol was immunoSEQ multiplex PCR, while the TCRdb copy is restricted to in-frame clones and leaves out a portion. This sample has around 350,000 clones, with just over 85% found just once. This sequence was found in a woman under 30 in good health and CMV-seronegative. Specimen: PBMCs. The chain links TRBV7-9 to TRBJ2-3; TRBD2 is a possible D gene (5 bases). CDR3 DNA: TGTGCCAGCAGCCTAAGCGGACCCCCGAGTAATACGCAGTATTTT. It specifies CASSLSGPPSNTQYF.